Listed here is a single T cell receptor (beta chain). The source of the sample is a study of Ad26.COV2.S vaccination and SARS-CoV-2 variants. Sequenced by immunoSEQ multiplex PCR; TCRdb stores in-frame clones only, minus some. The sample has hundreds of thousands of clones; 80% to 90% are singletons. As for treatment: over 15 received Ad26.COV2.S at low or high dose, single or two shots; roughly 5 received placebo; per-sample allocation not given. Vaccine and placebo recipients were sampled on day 63 after the first injection. Based in Boston, the donor was an adult of 18-55 years. The sequence derives from a person between 18 and 59 years old who received the Ad26.COV2.S COVID-19 vaccine or a placebo. The input for sequencing was peripheral blood, taken in a trial of Ad26.COV2.S vaccine versus placebo.

The CDR3 loop reads CASSLYAGAEQFF. As DNA, the CDR3 is TGTGCCAGCAGCTTATACGCGGGAGCTGAGCAGTTCTTC. V usage is TRBV7-2 and J usage is TRBJ2-1, with 7 nucleotides matching TRBD2. The CDR3 extends over 13 amino acids. V was clipped by 2 bases and J by 9 bases; unmatched bases: 4. CDR1 is SGHTA and CDR2 is FQGNSA in the germline V gene.